A single sample gave rise to the 12 T cell receptor beta chains below, sequenced in a study of shared clonotypes between healthy human individuals. Here immunoSEQ multiplex PCR was the method, and the copy in TCRdb shows in-frame clones only, minus some. The repertoire has 2 million to 2.5 million clones, roughly 92% of them found once; the top ten carry roughly 0.34%. Input material: naive CD4+ T cells from PBMCs. Specified subset: CD45RA+ positively selected. Source of these receptors: a man aged 18-30 years in good health. Some clones in this sample may be carry-over from other donors' samples.

The V call is TRBV7-9, the J call TRBJ2-1; D remains unclear. With 1 base removed from V and 11 bases from J, the gap between germline ends came to 9 bases. Germline values: CDR1 SEHNR, CDR2 FQNEAQ (reference sequence). CDR3 length: 12 amino acids. CDR3 nucleotides: TGTGCCAGCAGCTTAGTGGAGAGACAGCAGTTCTTC. Amino acids: CASSLVERQQFF.

This chain links TRBV7-2 with TRBJ2-3; TRBD1 is a possible D gene (6 bases). The CDR3 is made up of 15 amino acids. Germline V gives CDR1 SGHTA, CDR2 FQGNSA. The V end lost 5 bases, the J end lost 7 bases, and 19 bases lay between the germline ends. CDR3 DNA: TGTGCCAGCAGCCCAGGGGTCACCTACGAGAATACGCAGTATTTT. Translated, it gives CASSPGVTYENTQYF. Looking up the rest from reference TRBV7-2 and TRBJ2-3 gives the full variable domain: GAGVSQSPSNKVTEKGKDVELRCDPISGHTALYWYRQSLGQGLEFLIYFQGNSAPDKSGLPSDRFSAERTGGSVSTLTIQRTQQEDSAVYLCASSPGVTYENTQYFGPGTRLTVL.

The chain couples TRBV11-1 to TRBJ1-3, with D possibly being TRBD1 (6 bases). Trimming left V 5 bases short and J 5 bases short, with 13 bases between. CDR1 is SGHAT and CDR2 is FQDESV in the germline V gene (reference sequence). The CDR3 is 14 amino acids. CDR3: CASSGQLHRNTIYF. Here the CDR3 DNA reads TGTGCCAGCAGCGGACAGCTTCATAGAAACACCATATATTTT.

Notes on this clone: Other DNA sequences from this sample encode an identical CDR3 as well. The V call is TRBV5-1, the J call TRBJ2-5, with TRBD1 as a possible D gene (6 bases). Germline V lookup: CDR1 SGHRS, CDR2 YFSETQ. Trimming removed 2 bases from V and 3 bases from J, with 8 bases in between. The CDR3 contains 13 residues. CDR3 bases: TGCGCCAGCAGCTTTTCAGGGGAAGAGACCCAGTACTTC. This gives the protein CASSFSGEETQYF. Together with reference TRBV5-1 and TRBJ2-5, the CDR3 gives the full variable domain: KAGVTQTPRYLIKTRGQQVTLSCSPISGHRSVSWYQQTPGQGLQFLFEYFSETQRNKGNFPGRFSGRQFSNSRSEMNVSTLELGDSALYLCASSFSGEETQYFGPGTRLLVL.

The gene calls are TRBV5-1 and TRBJ2-1; D gene unclear. This CDR3 is 15 amino acids long. V was cut by 0 bases and J by 5 bases, with 12 bases left in between. CDR1 is SGHRS, CDR2 YFSETQ, per germline. The CDR3 DNA sequence: TGCGCCAGCAGCTTGGGGCGTGCAGATCACAATGAGCAGTTCTTC. Amino acid sequence: CASSLGRADHNEQFF.

This chain links TRBV18 with TRBJ2-2; D may be TRBD1 or TRBD2 (5 bases each). CDR1 and CDR2 (germline): KGHSH, LQKENI. The CDR3 covers 15 residues. Trimming cost V 6 bases and J 4 bases, with 15 bases left between them. As DNA, the CDR3 is TGTGCCAGCTCTCCCCGGGACGCGAGCACCGGGGAGCTGTTTTTT. Its translation: CASSPRDASTGELFF. The variable domain in full, completed from reference TRBV18 and TRBJ2-2, reads NAGVMQNPRHLVRRRGQEARLRCSPMKGHSHVYWYRQLPEEGLKFMVYLQKENIIDESGMPKERFSAEFPKEGPSILRIQQVVRGDSAAYFCASSPRDASTGELFFGEGSRLTVL.

The rearrangement uses TRBV28 and TRBJ2-5; the match to TRBD1 covers 7 bases. There are 17 residues in the CDR3. The J segment lost 4 bases and the V segment lost 6 bases, leaving 17 bases of the junction unmatched. CDR1 and CDR2 from the germline V gene are MDHEN and SYDVKM. CDR3 sequence (DNA): TGTGCCAGCAGCCCTCTACACCGGGACAGTTTACGAGAGACCCAGTACTTC. Amino acids: CASSPLHRDSLRETQYF.

Comments on this clone: A much larger clone differs by one base, so this may be a read error. Different DNA sequences within this sample yield the same CDR3. V is TRBV5-1 and J is TRBJ1-5; D gene unclear. This CDR3 contains 13 residues. Germline assignment: CDR1 SGHRS and CDR2 YFSETQ. Trimming removed 0 bases at V and 1 base at J, with 2 bases between. The CDR3 here is CASSLASNQPQHF. CDR3 DNA sequence: TGCGCCAGCAGCTTGGCCAGCAATCAGCCCCAGCATTTT.

The count of this clone is one. CDR3 residues: CASASGLTFGNTIYF. CDR3 DNA: TGTGCCAGCGCCTCTGGGCTAACCTTTGGAAACACCATATATTTT. This chain connects TRBV5-5 to TRBJ1-3; D not resolved. V was cut by 7 bases and J by 3 bases, with 17 bases left in between. The CDR3 length is 15 residues. CDR1 and CDR2 (germline): SGHKS, YYEKEE (reference sequence).

This chain uses TRBV4-3 with TRBJ2-1; the D gene is possibly TRBD2 (5 bases). Germline V gene lookup returns CDR1 LGHNA and CDR2 YSLEER. The germline V and J ends were trimmed by 0 bases and 4 bases, with 19 bases remaining between them. The CDR3 runs 18 residues. CDR3 loop: CASSQDQSGRAPYNEQFF. The CDR3 DNA reads as TGCGCCAGCAGCCAAGATCAAAGTGGGCGGGCTCCGTACAATGAGCAGTTCTTC.

A word on this clone: This same CDR3 is encoded by further DNA sequences in the sample. V gene TRBV7-2 combines with J gene TRBJ2-3; perhaps TRBD1 as D (6 bases). Germline assignment: CDR1 SGHTA and CDR2 FQGNSA. This CDR3 comprises 14 residues. V shed 6 bases and J shed 1 base, with 11 bases lying between them. CDR3 nucleotides: TGTGCCAGCAGTTTCCGGACAGGCACAGATACGCAGTATTTT. The encoded protein is CASSFRTGTDTQYF.

The chain uses TRBV7-2 and TRBJ1-2, with 7 bases matching TRBD1. V shed 1 base and J 3 bases; nucleotides not matched to a gene: 5. CDR3 length equals 15 residues. Germline CDR1 reads SGHTA; CDR2 reads FQGNSA. CDR3 bases: TGTGCCAGCAGCTTAGTGACAGGGAATGACTATGGCTACACCTTC. Amino acid sequence: CASSLVTGNDYGYTF. Drawing the rest from reference TRBV7-2 and TRBJ1-2, the complete variable domain is GAGVSQSPSNKVTEKGKDVELRCDPISGHTALYWYRQSLGQGLEFLIYFQGNSAPDKSGLPSDRFSAERTGGSVSTLTIQRTQQEDSAVYLCASSLVTGNDYGYTFGSGTRLTVV.